This TCR beta chain was documented in a study of cytomegalovirus exposure and HLA in healthy donors. The PCR had 60 Vbeta and 13 Jbeta primers. The repertoire was sequenced with immunoSEQ multiplex PCR; TCRdb's copy has only in-frame clones and lacks some. The data show some 61,000 clones, 75% to 90% seen once. The study's findings and limits: In a later analysis, common viral pathogens appeared linked to several of the most significant clusters.

In germline, CDR1 is SGHDN, CDR2 FVKESK. CDR3 size: 14 residues. Trimming cost V 5 bases and J 1 base, with 9 bases left between them. About this clone: The antigen remains undetermined.

The sequenced sample consisted of PBMCs. The clonotype was recovered from a human donor in good health. The J gene is TRBJ2-1, the V gene TRBV14, with D possibly TRBD1 on 5 matching bases. This chain's CDR3 is CASSGAVSYNEQFF. As DNA, the CDR3 is TGTGCCAGCAGCGGGGCAGTGTCCTACAATGAGCAGTTCTTC.